The subject of this entry is one T cell receptor beta chain. Its antigen remains unidentified. The sample comes from a study of T cell repertoires in ileal Crohn's disease. Turning to the study itself: Postoperative therapy was given to about half: about ten thiopurines, 15 to 20 anti-TNF agents.

CDR1 SNHLY and CDR2 FYNNEI come from the germline V gene. The CDR3 has 15 amino acids. Trimming removed 6 bases at V and 0 bases at J, with 12 bases between. Produced via immunoSEQ multiplex PCR; TCRdb's table is partial and in-frame only. Of 7,300 or so clones listed, 90% to 95% are singletons. Study outcomes and limitations: Every patient over 26.8% clonality showed endoscopic recurrence. Active smokers at surgery had more clonal expansions than non-smokers.

This rearrangement joins TRBV2 to TRBJ1-5; D perhaps matches TRBD1 (5 bases). This TCR came from an adult with Crohn's disease. Material for sequencing was ileal tissue. CDR3 in amino acids: CASRQTGVSNQPQHF. In DNA form, the CDR3 reads TGTGCCAGCAGGCAAACAGGAGTTAGCAATCAGCCCCAGCATTTT.